The present T cell receptor (beta chain) was sequenced within a study of T-cell memory formation after mild COVID-19. Study background: Clusters were largely donor specific.

The sample holds a few counts of this clonotype. Antigen: not known. General study results and limits: What remained unconfirmed was the SARS-CoV-2 specificity of second-wave clones peaking on day 37.

The V end was cut by 2 bases, the J end by 4 bases, with 19 bases between. CDR3 length: 16 amino acids. Germline V gene sequence: CDR1 SQVTM, CDR2 ANQGSEA. Constant-segment-primed 5'RACE gave TCR alpha and TCR beta cDNA libraries with sample barcodes and UMIs. A single record per CDR3 protein comes from TCRdb applying MiXCR to the 5' RACE reads. The sample comprises 100,000 to 140,000 distinct CDR3 sequences, 13% to 15% of which are singletons, and less than 45% rests with the top ten. The sequenced sample consisted of PBMCs or a T cell subset sorted from them (not recorded which). The chain employs TRBV29-1 and TRBJ2-3; D possibly uses TRBD1 or TRBD2 (6 bases each). The TCR comes from a man aged 18 to 29 who had mild COVID-19 (a few samples of this study predate the infection). Cell type and time point are not known. Written as DNA, the CDR3 is TGCAGCGTTGAACTGGGAGCGGAGGGGGTCGCAGATACGCAGTATTTT. Its translation: CSVELGAEGVADTQYF.